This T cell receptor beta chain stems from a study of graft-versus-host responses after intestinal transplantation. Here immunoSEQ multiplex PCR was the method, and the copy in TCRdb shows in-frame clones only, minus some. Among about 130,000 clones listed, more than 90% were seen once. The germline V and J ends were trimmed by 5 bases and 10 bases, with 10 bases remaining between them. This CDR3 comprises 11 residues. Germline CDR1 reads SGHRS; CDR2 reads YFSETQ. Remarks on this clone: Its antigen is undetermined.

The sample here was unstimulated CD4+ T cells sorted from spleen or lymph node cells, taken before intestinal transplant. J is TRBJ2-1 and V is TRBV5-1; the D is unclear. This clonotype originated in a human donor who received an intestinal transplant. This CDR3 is CASRRGSEQFF. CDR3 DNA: TGCGCCAGCAGGAGAGGCTCCGAGCAGTTCTTC.